This T cell receptor (beta chain) appears in the sequencing data of a study of radiation and T cells in renal cell carcinoma. A note on this clone: The antigen remains unidentified.

The treatment: 15 Gy SBRT to primary tumor, nephrectomy 4 weeks later. Looked up from germline, CDR1 is MNHNS and CDR2 is SASEGT. The germline V and J ends were trimmed by 7 bases and 5 bases, with 11 bases remaining between them. There are 12 residues in the CDR3. Libraries were prepared by immunoSEQ multiplex PCR; TCRdb keeps only in-frame clonotypes and omits some of them. The sample shows 10,000 to 15,000 clones, roughly a third of them seen only once. Study outcomes and limitations: Irradiated tumors held more dominant CDR3 motifs than control tumors. Intratumoral heterogeneity was not captured in these approximately 1 g regions. Top tumor clonotypes rose in blood 2 weeks post-radiation, then contracted.

This sequence originates from a man aged 55-75 years with renal cell carcinoma. The rearrangement links TRBV6-1 to TRBJ2-5, with a possible D match to TRBD2 (7 bases). Sequencing used tumor tissue, obtained from a patient whose treatment included radiotherapy and nephrectomy. The CDR3 is CASKGGAETQYF. The CDR3 DNA reads TGTGCCAGCAAGGGGGGGGCGGAGACCCAGTACTTC.